The clone carrying this T cell receptor beta chain was seen only once. Profiling relied on immunoSEQ multiplex PCR, and the TCRdb table lists in-frame clones only, not all of them. Of about 240,000 clones in the sample, 82% were seen once. The data derive from a study of blood T cell repertoires in COVID-19. The CDR3 covers 16 residues. With 1 base removed from V and 3 bases from J, the gap between germline ends came to 13 bases. Per germline, CDR1 LGHNA and CDR2 YSLEER. The sample consisted of peripheral blood. The clonotype was recovered from an older woman with active or convalescent COVID-19. This chain uses TRBV4-3 with TRBJ1-5; D is uncertain. Here the CDR3 DNA reads TGCGCCAGCAGCCAAGCCGCTAGTTGGGTCAATCAGCCCCAGCATTTT. Residues: CASSQAASWVNQPQHF.